One sample yielded the 28 T cell receptor beta chains listed below, sequenced in a study of cytomegalovirus exposure and HLA in healthy donors. The PCR ran on 60 Vbeta and 13 Jbeta primers. The method was immunoSEQ multiplex PCR; TCRdb's version includes in-frame clones alone and lacks a portion of them. The data hold 100,000 to 150,000 clones, with 77% observed a single time. The material sequenced was PBMCs. These receptors were taken from a middle-aged woman in good health and CMV-seropositive.

This chain uses TRBV18 with TRBJ2-7, with 11 bases that match TRBD2. V lost 3 bases to trimming and J lost 5 bases; unmatched junction nucleotides: 9. CDR1 is KGHSH, CDR2 LQKENI, per germline. This CDR3 region has 16 residues. CDR3 DNA: TGTGCCAGCTCACCCTCGGGGGCTAGCGGGAGGCACGAGCAGTACTTC. This gives the protein CASSPSGASGRHEQYF.

This clone was found a few times. The V call is TRBV2, the J call TRBJ1-2, with D perhaps matching TRBD1 (5 bases). The germline V gene encodes CDR1 SNHLY and CDR2 FYNNEI. There are 14 residues in the CDR3. Trimming took off 1 base at V and 8 bases at J, with 14 bases between the two ends. The CDR3: CASSEDWGRIGYTF. As DNA, the CDR3 is TGTGCCAGCAGTGAAGATTGGGGCCGGATCGGCTACACCTTC.

The chain recombines TRBV7-8 with TRBJ2-7; D is possibly TRBD1 (6 bases). CDR1 is SGHVS and CDR2 is FQNEAQ in the germline V gene. V gave up 1 base and J gave up 2 bases, with 12 bases separating them. CDR3 length: 15 residues. For the CDR3, the DNA is TGTGCCAGCAGCTTAGGGGGGCCGCGGGCCTACGAGCAGTACTTC. This translates into CASSLGGPRAYEQYF.

This rearrangement joins TRBV19 to TRBJ2-1; 9 bases match TRBD2. Germline V gives CDR1 LNHDA, CDR2 SQIVND (reference sequence). The CDR3 sequence is 14 residues long. V dropped 6 bases and J dropped 3; count of bases not matched to a gene: 3. The chain's CDR3 is CASSGLANYNEQFF. The CDR3, as DNA: TGTGCCAGTAGCGGACTAGCGAACTACAATGAGCAGTTCTTC.

CDR3 residues: CASSFRAYNEQFF. CDR3 DNA: TGCGCCAGCAGCTTTAGAGCTTACAATGAGCAGTTCTTC. The V gene is TRBV5-1, the J gene TRBJ2-1; D gene ambiguous. Trimming stripped 2 bases from V and 4 bases from J, with 7 bases between. CDR3 length equals 13 residues. Germline V gene sequence: CDR1 SGHRS, CDR2 YFSETQ.

This clone was observed a few times. The chain links TRBV20-1 to TRBJ2-7, with a tentative D call TRBD2 (5 bases). The CDR3 contains 11 residues. Trimming shortened V by 0 bases and J by 9 bases, and 9 bases separated the two germline ends. CDR1 and CDR2 (germline): DFQATT, SNEGSKA (reference sequence). CDR3 protein: CSARDGERQYF. The CDR3 DNA follows: TGCAGTGCTAGAGATGGGGAGCGGCAGTACTTC.

CDR3 sequence reads: CASSQEKGQRYNEQFF. CDR3 sequence (DNA): TGCGCCAGCAGCCAAGAAAAGGGACAGCGGTACAATGAGCAGTTCTTC. V usage is TRBV4-1 and J usage is TRBJ2-1; 7 positions match TRBD1. The trim removed 0 bases at V and 4 bases at J, leaving 6 bases unmatched. CDR1 and CDR2 (germline): MGHRA, YSYEKL. The CDR3 loop spans 16 amino acids.

The chain links TRBV7-6 to TRBJ1-5; 7 nucleotides agree with TRBD1. CDR3 length equals 14 residues. After removal of 5 bases from V and 2 bases from J, the junction contained 3 bases not matched to a gene. Germline values: CDR1 SGHVS, CDR2 FNYEAQ. CDR3 sequence (DNA): TGTGCCAGCAGCCCGGGGACAGGCAATCAGCCCCAGCATTTT. This gives the protein CASSPGTGNQPQHF.

V gene TRBV30 combines with J gene TRBJ2-7, with 8 bases matching TRBD1. The junction had 5 bases not matched to a gene; V was cut back by 1 base and J by 3 bases. CDR1 is GTSNPN and CDR2 is SVGIG in the germline V gene (reference sequence). The CDR3 covers 14 residues. The CDR3 bases are TGTGCCTGGAGTGCCGTAACAGGGGGCTACGAGCAGTACTTC. As protein: CAWSAVTGGYEQYF.

V is TRBV29-1 and J is TRBJ2-1, with D perhaps TRBD2 (6 bases). The CDR3 covers 12 residues. The germline gives CDR1 SQVTM, CDR2 ANQGSEA. The V gene lost 4 bases and the J gene lost 6 bases, with 10 bases spanning the gap. DNA for the CDR3: TGCAGCGTTGTGGGACTTATCAATGAGCAGTTCTTC. It yields the protein CSVVGLINEQFF.

This clone was seen more than once but under ten times. The CDR3 loop is CASRIPGEGDTQYF. The CDR3 DNA sequence: TGTGCCAGCAGGATACCCGGGGAGGGAGATACGCAGTATTTT. The J gene is TRBJ2-3, the V gene TRBV6-6; 7 nucleotides match TRBD2. V was pared by 6 bases and J by 5 bases, with 8 bases of the junction left unmatched. This CDR3 is built from 14 residues. Germline V CDR1 and CDR2: MNHNY, SVGAGI (reference sequence).

CDR3 sequence (DNA): TGTGCCAGCAGTGAATCCAGACAGGGGGTTTTCAATTCACCCCTCCACTTT. This translates into CASSESRQGVFNSPLHF. The genes are TRBV2 and TRBJ1-6, with 9 bases matching TRBD1. The CDR3 spans 17 residues. J lost 7 bases, V lost 2 bases, and 9 bases had no gene match. Germline values: CDR1 SNHLY, CDR2 FYNNEI.

This sequence joins TRBV19 and TRBJ2-7, with D possibly matching TRBD1 (6 bases). The CDR3 length is 14 residues. Trimming pared 3 bases from V and 2 bases from J, leaving 11 bases between. CDR1 and CDR2 from the germline V gene are LNHDA and SQIVND (reference sequence). The CDR3 nucleotides read TGTGCCAGTAGTATGGTAGAGGGGGCCTACGAGCAGTACTTC. Protein product: CASSMVEGAYEQYF. Combining the CDR3 with reference TRBV19 and TRBJ2-7 gives the whole variable domain DGGITQSPKYLFRKEGQNVTLSCEQNLNHDAMYWYRQDPGQGLRLIYYSQIVNDFQKGDIAEGYSVSREKKESFPLTVTSAQKNPTAFYLCASSMVEGAYEQYFGPGTRLTVT.

The genes are TRBV28 and TRBJ1-4, with 8 nucleotides matching TRBD1. Germline-derived CDR1 and CDR2 are MDHEN and SYDVKM. The CDR3 has 14 residues. V was clipped by 10 bases and J by 7 bases; unmatched bases: 11. The CDR3 sequence: CATSRTGNFEKLFF. The CDR3 nucleotides read TGTGCCACCTCCCGGACAGGGAACTTTGAAAAACTGTTTTTT. Variable domain in full (rest from reference TRBV28 and TRBJ1-4): DVKVTQSSRYLVKRTGEKVFLECVQDMDHENMFWYRQDPGLGLRLIYFSYDVKMKEKGDIPEGYSVSREKKERFSLILESASTNQTSMYLCATSRTGNFEKLFFGSGTQLSVL.

The V and J genes are TRBV2 and TRBJ2-2, with D possibly TRBD2 on 5 matching bases. The germline V and J ends were trimmed by 1 base and 6 bases, with 9 bases remaining between them. Germline CDR1 and CDR2: SNHLY and FYNNEI. This CDR3 is built from 14 residues. The CDR3 spells CASSEGGLSGELFF. Here the CDR3 DNA reads TGTGCCAGCAGTGAAGGAGGGCTATCCGGGGAGCTGTTTTTT.

J is TRBJ2-1 and V is TRBV15; 9 bases are shared with TRBD1. In germline, CDR1 is LNHNV, CDR2 YYDKDF (reference sequence). The CDR3 extends over 17 amino acids. Germline trimming cut 4 bases from V and 5 bases from J; bases unmatched to any gene: 12. Here the CDR3 DNA reads TGTGCCACCAGCACCGAACCCGGGACAGGGTCCCACAATGAGCAGTTCTTC. Its translation: CATSTEPGTGSHNEQFF.

This clone was recorded a few times. The rearrangement links TRBV6-1 to TRBJ2-5; TRBD2 is a possible D gene (6 bases). V was pared by 5 bases and J by 2 bases, with 12 bases between. The germline CDR1 and CDR2 sequences are MNHNS and SASEGT. This CDR3 is built from 14 residues. This CDR3 is CASSLTRTQETQYF. DNA of the CDR3: TGTGCCAGCAGTCTGACTAGGACGCAAGAGACCCAGTACTTC.

The chain combines TRBV28 with TRBJ2-7; 7 nucleotides align to TRBD2. This CDR3 spans 15 amino acids. The germline gives CDR1 MDHEN, CDR2 SYDVKM. V trimming: 5 bases; J trimming: 0 bases; junction bases outside the gene matches: 7. As DNA, the CDR3 is TGTGCCAGCAGTCTCGAGGAGCGGGGCTCCTACGAGCAGTACTTC. Protein product: CASSLEERGSYEQYF. Together with reference TRBV28 and TRBJ2-7, the CDR3 gives the full variable domain: DVKVTQSSRYLVKRTGEKVFLECVQDMDHENMFWYRQDPGLGLRLIYFSYDVKMKEKGDIPEGYSVSREKKERFSLILESASTNQTSMYLCASSLEERGSYEQYFGPGTRLTVT.

This clone was seen a single time. The V and J genes are TRBV9 and TRBJ1-1; 7 positions agree with TRBD1. The V gene end was trimmed by 4 bases and the J gene end by 6 bases; junction bases not matched to a gene: 12. Germline values: CDR1 SGDLS, CDR2 YYNGEE. CDR3 size: 15 residues. CDR3 protein: CASSPDVTGVSEAFF. CDR3 bases: TGTGCCAGCAGCCCAGATGTAACAGGGGTGTCTGAAGCTTTCTTT.

The rearrangement links TRBV7-9 to TRBJ1-4; possible D gene TRBD1, 5 bases. This CDR3 is 14 amino acids long. Trimming shortened V by 5 bases and J by 2 bases, and 9 bases separated the two germline ends. The germline gives CDR1 SEHNR, CDR2 FQNEAQ (reference sequence). CDR3 in amino acids: CASSNQGTNEKLFF. CDR3 bases: TGTGCCAGCAGCAACCAGGGCACTAATGAAAAACTGTTTTTT.

The CDR3 here is CASSPVSGGHNEQFF. The CDR3 DNA is TGTGCCAGCAGCCCTGTTAGCGGGGGACACAATGAGCAGTTCTTC. The genes are TRBV5-6 and TRBJ2-1; 9 bases map to TRBD2. Trimming at V came to 4 bases and at J to 5 bases, leaving 7 bases not matched to a gene. Germline-derived CDR1 and CDR2 are SGHDT and YYEEEE. This CDR3 contains 15 residues. The whole variable domain, filled in from reference TRBV5-6 and TRBJ2-1, reads DAGVTQSPTHLIKTRGQQVTLRCSPKSGHDTVSWYQQALGQGPQFIFQYYEEEERQRGNFPDRFSGHQFPNYSSELNVNALLLGDSALYLCASSPVSGGHNEQFFGPGTRLTVL.

This clone has a handful of counts. This rearrangement joins TRBV28 to TRBJ2-3; D remains unclear. Germline assignment: CDR1 MDHEN and CDR2 SYDVKM. V shed 5 bases and J shed 5 bases, with 8 bases lying between them. The CDR3 runs to 12 residues. CDR3 region: CASSVARDTQYF. For the CDR3, the DNA is TGTGCCAGCAGTGTAGCAAGAGATACGCAGTATTTT.

This clone has only one observation. The rearrangement uses TRBV2 and TRBJ2-2; 7 nucleotides align to TRBD1. Per the germline V gene, CDR1 is SNHLY and CDR2 is FYNNEI. The CDR3 has 16 residues. Trimming took 7 bases from V and 2 from J; bases not matched to a gene: 10. CDR3 in amino acids: CASILRDRANTGELFF. In nucleotides, the CDR3 is TGTGCCAGCATCCTCCGGGACAGAGCTAACACCGGGGAGCTGTTTTTT. Drawing the rest from reference TRBV2 and TRBJ2-2, the complete variable domain is EPEVTQTPSHQVTQMGQEVILRCVPISNHLYFYWYRQILGQKVEFLVSFYNNEISEKSEIFDDQFSVERPDGSNFTLKIRSTKLEDSAMYFCASILRDRANTGELFFGEGSRLTVL.

In this sample, this clone turned up once. This chain connects TRBV5-4 to TRBJ1-4; 9 positions agree with TRBD1. The CDR3 loop spans 15 amino acids. Germline V lookup: CDR1 SGHNT, CDR2 YYREEE (reference sequence). Trimming removed 1 base from V and 10 bases from J; junction bases left unmatched: 8. This chain's CDR3 is CASSLPGTGSVKLFF. The DNA of the CDR3 is TGTGCCAGCAGCTTGCCCGGGACAGGGTCCGTAAAACTGTTTTTT.

This sequence joins TRBV27 and TRBJ1-1; 7 nucleotides agree with TRBD1. The CDR3 spans 14 residues. With V trimmed by 5 bases and J by 2 bases, 5 bases remained unmatched. CDR1 is MNHEY, CDR2 SMNVEV, per germline (reference sequence). The DNA for the CDR3 is TGTGCCAGCAGTATGACAGGGAGTAACACTGAAGCTTTCTTT. Its protein is CASSMTGSNTEAFF.

The V gene is TRBV7-8, the J gene TRBJ2-3; the match to TRBD2 covers 11 bases. The junction had 7 bases not matched to a gene; V was cut back by 3 bases and J by 8 bases. CDR3 length: 15 residues. The germline V gene encodes CDR1 SGHVS and CDR2 FQNEAQ. This CDR3 is CASSFSGRAPATQYF. The CDR3 bases are TGTGCCAGCAGCTTTAGCGGGAGGGCCCCGGCTACGCAGTATTTT. Looking up the rest from reference TRBV7-8 and TRBJ2-3 gives the full variable domain: GAGVSQSPRYKVAKRGQDVALRCDPISGHVSLFWYQQALGQGPEFLTYFQNEAQLDKSGLPSDRFFAERPEGSVSTLKIQRTQQEDSAVYLCASSFSGRAPATQYFGPGTRLTVL.

Points on this clone: Other DNA sequences in the sample encode the same CDR3. The genes are TRBV14 and TRBJ2-2; D is uncertain. The CDR3 runs to 16 residues. Germline assignment: CDR1 SGHDN and CDR2 FVKESK. Trimming removed 2 bases from V and 1 base from J, with 11 bases in between. Here the CDR3 reads CASSQRAQLNTGELFF. CDR3 nucleotides: TGTGCCAGCAGCCAAAGAGCACAGCTGAACACCGGGGAGCTGTTTTTT.

This chain connects TRBV7-3 to TRBJ2-1, with unresolved D. V gave up 0 bases and J gave up 4 bases, with 10 bases separating them. CDR3 length: 15 amino acids. Germline loops: CDR1 SGHTA, CDR2 FQGTGA. CDR3: CASSLTLNAYNEQFF. CDR3 nucleotides: TGTGCCAGCAGCTTAACACTGAACGCGTACAATGAGCAGTTCTTC. Variable domain in full (rest from reference TRBV7-3 and TRBJ2-1): GAGVSQTPSNKVTEKGKYVELRCDPISGHTALYWYRQSLGQGPEFLIYFQGTGAADDSGLPNDRFFAVRPEGSVSTLKIQRTERGDSAVYLCASSLTLNAYNEQFFGPGTRLTVL.